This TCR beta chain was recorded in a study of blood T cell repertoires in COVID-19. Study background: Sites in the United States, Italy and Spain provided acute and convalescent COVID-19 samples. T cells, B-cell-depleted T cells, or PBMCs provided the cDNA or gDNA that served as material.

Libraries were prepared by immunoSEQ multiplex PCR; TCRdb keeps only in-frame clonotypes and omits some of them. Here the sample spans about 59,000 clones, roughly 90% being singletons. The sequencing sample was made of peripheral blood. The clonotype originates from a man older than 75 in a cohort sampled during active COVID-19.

The DNA of the CDR3 is TGTGCCAGCACCCATCGGACAGTCGATGAGCAGTTCTTC. Translating gives CASTHRTVDEQFF. V gene TRBV12-3 or TRBV12-4 combines with J gene TRBJ2-1, with D possibly being TRBD1 (6 bases). V lost 7 bases, J lost 8 bases, and 15 bases lay in between. The CDR3 has 13 amino acids.